This TCR beta chain was documented in a study of cytomegalovirus exposure and HLA in healthy donors. The CDR3 consists of 15 residues. The ends lost 5 bases at V and 7 bases at J; junction bases unmatched: 10. Germline loops: CDR1 SGHTA, CDR2 FQGNSA. The PCR had 60 Vbeta and 13 Jbeta primers. Data came from immunoSEQ multiplex PCR; TCRdb stores just in-frame clones and leaves some out. In the table there are about 120,000 clones, 80% of which are singletons. The chain uses TRBV7-2 and TRBJ1-5, with 8 bases identical to TRBD1. The specimen was PBMCs. The clonotype was recovered from a man under 40 in good health and CMV-seronegative. The DNA of the CDR3 is TGTGCCAGCAGCAGATGGACAGGGATTGGCCAGCCCCAGCATTTT. The encoded protein is CASSRWTGIGQPQHF.